This is a list of T cell receptor beta chains from one sample in a study of T-cell reconstitution after alpha-beta-depleted transplantation in children. TCRdb called the PCR reads again in MiXCR, with one record for every CDR3 protein. The table records over 300,000 distinct CDR3 sequences, about 9.3% of them present only once. The sample in question was PBMCs from the stem cell graft donor, obtained from the stem cell graft. Receptors originate from a human donor who donated a stem cell graft to a child with acute lymphoblastic leukemia. Both conserved end residues are part of each CDR3. A D gene is named only where the DNA matches it firmly. The size field is filled for only some rows; it gives once, few, many or a size class.

TRBJ1-2	few	TRBD1	TRBV3-1	TGTGCCAGCAACCTCGGACAGGGCGATGGCTACACCTTC	CASNLGQGDGYTF
TRBJ1-5	few	-	TRBV12-3/TRBV12-4	TGTGCCAGCAGTTCGGGGGCTCGGACCCAGCATTTT	CASSSGARTQHF
TRBJ2-7	-	-	TRBV7-2	TGTGCCAGCAGCTTAGCGCGGCAGGGGTTATACGAGCAGTACTTC	CASSLARQGLYEQYF
TRBJ2-4	few	-	TRBV11-2	TGTGCCAGCGGAAGTCCAGAGAGCTCAGCCAAAAACATTCAGTACTTC	CASGSPESSAKNIQYF
TRBJ2-5	few	-	TRBV9	TGTGCCAGCAGCGTAGATGGGAGTGAGACCCAGTACTTC	CASSVDGSETQYF
TRBJ2-7	few	-	TRBV4-1	TGCGCCAGCAGCCGCTTAGAACCCGGGTCGTATGCCTACGAGCAGTACTTC	CASSRLEPGSYAYEQYF
TRBJ1-2	-	-	TRBV12-3/TRBV12-4	TGTGCCAGCAGTCCCCGACGGGACTATGGCTACACCTTC	CASSPRRDYGYTF
TRBJ1-2	few	-	TRBV6-5	TGTGCCAGCAGTTACCGGGGAGGTCCCTCGTTTCACACCTTC	CASSYRGGPSFHTF
TRBJ2-1	few	TRBD2	TRBV5-6	TGTGCCAGCAGTTGGCGGGAGATGTCCTACAATGAGCAGTTCTTC	CASSWREMSYNEQFF
TRBJ2-7	-	TRBD2	TRBV9	TGTGCCAGCTCCTCGGGGGGGACTAGCGGGAGTTACGAGCAGTACTTC	CASSSGGTSGSYEQYF
TRBJ2-7	-	-	TRBV15	TGTGCCACGAGCAGTGAGGGGGGGGTCTACGAGCAGTACTTC	CATSSEGGVYEQYF
TRBJ2-7	-	-	TRBV6-5	TGTGCCAGCAGTTACTCGGGGGTTACTGGTTACGAGCAGTACTTC	CASSYSGVTGYEQYF
TRBJ2-1	-	TRBD1	TRBV4-1	TGCGCCAGCAGCCAAGCGGGACAGGGGCTTTACAATGAGCAGTTCTTC	CASSQAGQGLYNEQFF
TRBJ2-3	-	-	TRBV20-1	TGCAGTGCTAGAGGACTAGTTAGCACAGATACGCAGTATTTT	CSARGLVSTDTQYF
TRBJ2-2	few	-	TRBV4-3	TGCGCCAGCAGCCAAGATCGTGGGAACAACACCGGGGAGCTGTTTTTT	CASSQDRGNNTGELFF
TRBJ2-3	-	-	TRBV28	TGTGCCAGCAGTTTCCGGGCCCCCACAGATACGCAGTATTTT	CASSFRAPTDTQYF
TRBJ2-1	many	TRBD2	TRBV6-4	TGTGCCAGCAGTGACGGACTAGCGGGAGATGAGCAGTTCTTC	CASSDGLAGDEQFF
TRBJ2-3	-	-	TRBV7-2	TGTGCCAGCAGCTTAGCCATCCTGCGGGATAAGCCAGAGCCCCCAGATACGCAGTATTTT	CASSLAILRDKPEPPDTQYF
TRBJ2-3	-	TRBD2	TRBV5-1	TGCGCCAGCAGTTATGGACTAGCGGGAGGGGGTGATGGAGATACGCAGTATTTT	CASSYGLAGGGDGDTQYF
TRBJ1-1	few	-	TRBV15	TGTGCCACCAGCAGAGCCCTTGACGCGCGGGCTTTCTTT	CATSRALDARAFF
TRBJ2-7	-	TRBD2	TRBV7-2	TGTGCCAGCAGCTTAGTTCCGGGAGGGACCTACGAGCAGTACTTC	CASSLVPGGTYEQYF
TRBJ2-1	few	TRBD2	TRBV5-6	TGTGCCAGCAGCCGGACTAGATTTGAGCAGTTCTTC	CASSRTRFEQFF
TRBJ2-1	-	TRBD2	TRBV19	TGTGCCAGTAGTATATATAGCGGGAGTGGCAATGAGCAGTTCTTC	CASSIYSGSGNEQFF
TRBJ2-5	many	TRBD1	TRBV27	TGTGCCAGCAGCTCGCCCGACAGGGACCAAGAGACCCAGTACTTC	CASSSPDRDQETQYF
TRBJ1-2	-	-	TRBV7-9	TGTGCCAGCAGCTTATCCCCGGGACAACTTAGTAACTATGGCTACACCTTC	CASSLSPGQLSNYGYTF
TRBJ2-5	-	TRBD2	TRBV7-2	TGTGCCAGCAGCTTGGCGGGAACGGGAGGGCAAGAGACCCAGTACTTC	CASSLAGTGGQETQYF
TRBJ1-5	many	TRBD1	TRBV12-3/TRBV12-4	TGTGCCAGCACCTCCATCACAGGGGCCGGACCCCAGCATTTT	CASTSITGAGPQHF
TRBJ2-1	-	TRBD1	TRBV30	TGTGCCTGGGGTGACAGGGCCCACAATGAGCAGTTCTTC	CAWGDRAHNEQFF
TRBJ2-3	-	TRBD2	TRBV19	TGTGCCAGTAGCATTAGCGGGAGACGAGCAGATACGCAGTATTTT	CASSISGRRADTQYF
TRBJ2-5	-	-	TRBV12-3/TRBV12-4	TGTGCCAGCGCGAACCCGGCGGATCCCCAAGAGACCCAGTACTTC	CASANPADPQETQYF
TRBJ2-1	many	-	TRBV7-2	TGTGCCAGCAGTTATGAATCCTACAACAATGAGCAGTTCTTC	CASSYESYNNEQFF
TRBJ1-6	few	TRBD1	TRBV19	TGTGCCAGTACCCTCGACAGGGGGCAAACTTCTGGGAGTTCACCCCTCCACTTT	CASTLDRGQTSGSSPLHF
TRBJ2-6	-	-	TRBV7-8	TGTGCCAGCACGCTCCAGTTCCTCTCTGGGGCCAACGTCCTGACTTTC	CASTLQFLSGANVLTF
TRBJ2-7	-	TRBD1	TRBV29-1	TGCAGCGTTGATTGGGGACAGGGGGCGCGGGACGAGCAGTACTTC	CSVDWGQGARDEQYF
TRBJ2-5	-	-	TRBV19	TGTGCCAGTAGTATAGCGCACAGCCAAGAGACCCAGTACTTC	CASSIAHSQETQYF
TRBJ2-1	few	TRBD2	TRBV2	TGTGCCAGCAGTCGACTAGCGGGTCCCTACAATGAGCAGTTCTTC	CASSRLAGPYNEQFF
TRBJ2-2	many	TRBD1	TRBV29-1	TGCAGCGTTGTTCGGACAGGAAACACCGGGGAGCTGTTTTTT	CSVVRTGNTGELFF
TRBJ2-7	-	-	TRBV3-1	TGTGCCAGCAGCTCCCACTGGGAAGGGGGAATCAACTTC	CASSSHWEGGINF
TRBJ2-7	many	-	TRBV3-1	TGTGCCAGTAGAAGTCGGGACAACTCCTACGAGCAGTACTTC	CASRSRDNSYEQYF
TRBJ2-5	few	TRBD2	TRBV6-5	TGTGCCAGCAGTTACTCGAGGAGGCTAGCGGAAGAGACCCAGTACTTC	CASSYSRRLAEETQYF
TRBJ2-7	few	-	TRBV7-8	TGTGCCAGCAGCCCCGACCAGGCCGCCGAGCAGTACTTC	CASSPDQAAEQYF
TRBJ2-5	few	-	TRBV20-1	TGCAGTGCTAGAGCCCCCGCTGGGGGATCCGAGACCCAGTACTTC	CSARAPAGGSETQYF
TRBJ2-1	many	TRBD2	TRBV20-1	TGCAGTGCCCCCGGGACTAGCTCCTACAATGAGCAGTTCTTC	CSAPGTSSYNEQFF